This T cell receptor beta chain is drawn from a study of shared clonotypes between healthy human individuals. The CDR3 contains 14 residues. V lost 0 bases, J lost 7 bases, and 13 bases lay in between. Per germline, CDR1 SGHTS and CDR2 YDEGEE. A note on this clone: What it recognizes is unknown.

Naive CD8 cells comprised CD45RO-negative, CCR7-positively selected cells, excluding terminally differentiated effector memory CD45RA+ cells. The method was immunoSEQ multiplex PCR; TCRdb's version includes in-frame clones alone and lacks a portion of them. The table has around 1.9 million clones, about 92% seen once; the top ten hold approximately 1.7%. Broader study findings: Rarefaction demonstrated incomplete sorted-subset sequencing despite large depth.

Material: naive CD8+ T cells from PBMCs. The chain combines TRBV5-8 with TRBJ1-1; possible D gene TRBD1, 5 bases. The receptor's source is a young man in good health. Some clones in this sample may be carry-over from other donors' samples. The chain's CDR3 is CASSLEPTGYEAFF. CDR3 DNA sequence: TGTGCCAGCAGCTTGGAACCCACAGGCTATGAAGCTTTCTTT.